Detailed here is one T cell receptor (beta chain). Its antigen is undetermined. V lost 1 base and J lost 5, with 12 bases in between. Germline CDR1 and CDR2: SGHTA and FQGTGA. The CDR3 has 15 residues. This specimen comes from a study of graft-versus-host responses after intestinal transplantation. Assay used: immunoSEQ multiplex PCR; TCRdb lists only in-frame clones, some missing. The sample carries tens of thousands of clones, around 93% recorded once. Whole-study results and caveats: Recipient marrow showed GvH clones, some seen first in ileum or blood.

This TCR was recovered from a human donor who received an intestinal transplant. The rearrangement links TRBV7-3 to TRBJ2-1, with D perhaps TRBD2 (5 bases). Sequencing was performed on unstimulated CD8+ T cells sorted from spleen or lymph node cells, taken before intestinal transplant. CDR3 loop: CASSLNGVDDNEQFF. Here the CDR3 DNA reads TGTGCCAGCAGCTTAAACGGGGTTGATGACAATGAGCAGTTCTTC.